The next 22 T cell receptor beta chains were all read from a single sample in a study of blood T cell repertoires in COVID-19. Measured with immunoSEQ multiplex PCR; TCRdb has only the in-frame clones, and not every one. The profile shows about 50,000 clones, about 87% of them singletons. Sample: peripheral blood. The origin of the receptors is a human donor with active COVID-19. The donor label of this sample is uncertain.

The J gene is TRBJ2-7, the V gene TRBV5-1; the D gene is possibly TRBD2 (6 bases). The CDR3 sequence is 13 residues long. Germline loops: CDR1 SGHRS, CDR2 YFSETQ. The V gene lost 5 bases and the J gene lost 0 bases, with 9 bases spanning the gap. In DNA, the CDR3 is TGCGCCAGCAGGGAGGGGTCCTCCTACGAGCAGTACTTC. Translation gives CASREGSSYEQYF.

The table lists this clone with a count of one. The chain combines TRBV9 with TRBJ2-1, with 9 bases aligning to TRBD1. The CDR3 has 14 amino acids. Germline CDR1 reads SGDLS; CDR2 reads YYNGEE. V dropped 3 bases and J dropped 9; count of bases not matched to a gene: 7. The CDR3: CASSGRQGGGEQFF. The CDR3 nucleotides are TGTGCCAGCAGCGGCCGACAGGGGGGGGGTGAGCAGTTCTTC.

The chain employs TRBV9 and TRBJ1-2, with TRBD1 matching 8 bases. Per germline, CDR1 SGDLS and CDR2 YYNGEE. The V segment lost 3 bases and the J segment 6 bases; nucleotides outside the gene matches: 7. The CDR3 contains 14 residues. The chain's CDR3 is CASSATRGQNGYTF. The CDR3 region has the DNA TGTGCCAGCAGCGCAACCAGGGGGCAAAATGGCTACACCTTC.

The chain combines TRBV5-4 with TRBJ2-1; D is unclear. The V gene's germline CDR1 is SGHNT and CDR2 YYREEE (reference sequence). The CDR3 runs to 14 residues. V lost 1 base and J lost 7, with 12 bases in between. In nucleotides, the CDR3 is TGTGCCAGCAGCTTGTGGCTAGATGGGAATGAGCAGTTCTTC. It codes for CASSLWLDGNEQFF.

The rearrangement links TRBV6-2 or TRBV6-3 to TRBJ1-3, with D possibly TRBD1 on 5 matching bases. Germline lookup yields CDR1 MNHEY and CDR2 SVGEGT. The CDR3 extends over 14 amino acids. V was shortened by 4 bases and J by 2 bases, with 9 bases between the two germline ends. The CDR3 is CASSSRVPGNTIYF. The CDR3 DNA follows: TGTGCCAGCAGTTCCAGGGTTCCTGGAAACACCATATATTTT.

The genes are TRBV7-3 and TRBJ1-1; no clear D. The V end was cut by 0 bases, the J end by 6 bases, with 8 bases between. The CDR3 is made up of 13 amino acids. CDR1 SGHTA and CDR2 FQGTGA come from the germline V gene. This chain's CDR3 is CASSLTRVAEAFF. Written as DNA, the CDR3 is TGTGCCAGCAGCTTAACGAGGGTGGCTGAAGCTTTCTTT.

This clone was seen just once. The gene calls are TRBV4-1 and TRBJ2-1; TRBD2 matches 15 bases. The CDR3 consists of 18 residues. Germline CDR1 reads MGHRA; CDR2 reads YSYEKL. Trimming removed 3 bases from V and 9 bases from J; junction bases left unmatched: 12. CDR3 sequence reads: CASSQEIGTSGRRREQFF. The DNA for the CDR3 is TGCGCCAGCAGCCAGGAAATAGGGACTAGCGGGAGGCGGCGTGAGCAGTTCTTC.

The chain couples TRBV12-3 or TRBV12-4 to TRBJ2-5; D is uncertain. The germline V and J ends were trimmed by 3 bases and 12 bases, with 11 bases remaining between them. This CDR3 has 11 amino acids. In DNA, the CDR3 is TGTGCCAGCAGTTTGGGTATTAGCAAGTACTTC. Protein: CASSLGISKYF.

V usage is TRBV18 and J usage is TRBJ2-5; 8 bases map to TRBD2. This CDR3 comprises 15 residues. CDR1 is KGHSH, CDR2 LQKENI, per germline. V shed 4 bases and J 2 bases; nucleotides not matched to a gene: 6. CDR3 protein: CASSLAGKSQETQYF. Written as DNA, the CDR3 is TGTGCCAGCTCACTAGCGGGAAAGAGTCAAGAGACCCAGTACTTC.

The chain is built from TRBV11-2 and TRBJ2-1, with TRBD2 as a possible D gene (6 bases). Trimming removed 2 bases from V and 0 bases from J, with 8 bases in between. The CDR3 extends over 15 amino acids. Germline loops: CDR1 SGHAT, CDR2 FQNNGV. The CDR3 DNA follows: TGTGCCAGCAGCTTATCCGGGAGCTCCTACAATGAGCAGTTCTTC. The encoded protein is CASSLSGSSYNEQFF.

The chain is built from TRBV2 and TRBJ1-5; the match to TRBD1 covers 9 bases. CDR1 is SNHLY, CDR2 FYNNEI, per germline. The J segment lost 7 bases and the V segment lost 2 bases, leaving 6 bases of the junction unmatched. The CDR3 spans 15 residues. CDR3 bases: TGTGCCAGCAGTGAAACAGGGGGCCGGTGGCAGCCCCAGCATTTT. Amino acid sequence: CASSETGGRWQPQHF.

The rearrangement joins TRBV13 to TRBJ2-7, with 12 bases that match TRBD2. Germline assignment: CDR1 PRHDT and CDR2 FYEKMQ (reference sequence). This CDR3 has 17 residues. J lost 6 bases, V lost 5 bases, and 14 bases had no gene match. The CDR3 DNA reads TGTGCCAGCAGCCTGGGACTAGCGGGCCCTGCTGGGGGCGAGCAGTACTTC. It translates to CASSLGLAGPAGGEQYF.

The chain is built from TRBV27 and TRBJ2-1; 9 bases fit TRBD2. Trimming removed 8 bases from V and 2 bases from J; junction bases left unmatched: 10. Germline V gene lookup returns CDR1 MNHEY and CDR2 SMNVEV (reference sequence). This CDR3 region has 16 residues. This chain's CDR3 is CASRRLAERAYNEQFF. The CDR3 DNA reads TGTGCCAGCCGTAGACTAGCGGAGAGGGCCTACAATGAGCAGTTCTTC.

The V and J genes are TRBV19 and TRBJ2-1; possible D gene TRBD2, 6 bases. The V end was cut by 0 bases, the J end by 10 bases, with 10 bases between. Germline V gene sequence: CDR1 LNHDA, CDR2 SQIVND (reference sequence). The CDR3 runs to 13 residues. The CDR3 loop reads CASSIDGGREQFF. As DNA, the CDR3 is TGTGCCAGTAGTATAGATGGTGGGAGGGAGCAGTTCTTC. Drawing the rest from reference TRBV19 and TRBJ2-1, the complete variable domain is DGGITQSPKYLFRKEGQNVTLSCEQNLNHDAMYWYRQDPGQGLRLIYYSQIVNDFQKGDIAEGYSVSREKKESFPLTVTSAQKNPTAFYLCASSIDGGREQFFGPGTRLTVL.

V and J are TRBV5-1 and TRBJ2-1, with 9 positions matching TRBD1. V lost 4 bases to trimming and J lost 7 bases; unmatched junction nucleotides: 6. The germline gives CDR1 SGHRS, CDR2 YFSETQ. The CDR3 is 14 residues long. CDR3 DNA: TGCGCCAGCAGCCCGGGACAGGGAGGGAATGAGCAGTTCTTC. This translates into CASSPGQGGNEQFF. Using reference TRBV5-1 and TRBJ2-1 for the parts outside the CDR3, the full variable domain is KAGVTQTPRYLIKTRGQQVTLSCSPISGHRSVSWYQQTPGQGLQFLFEYFSETQRNKGNFPGRFSGRQFSNSRSEMNVSTLELGDSALYLCASSPGQGGNEQFFGPGTRLTVL.

There are a few counts of this clone. The chain carries TRBV19 and TRBJ2-1; 7 positions agree with TRBD2. The CDR3 is made up of 17 amino acids. CDR1 LNHDA and CDR2 SQIVND come from the germline V gene (reference sequence). J lost 4 bases, V lost 6 bases, and 15 bases had no gene match. As DNA, the CDR3 is TGTGCCAGTAGCCGAGGGGAGGCGGGAGTGGGGTACAATGAGCAGTTCTTC. Protein sequence: CASSRGEAGVGYNEQFF.

V and J are TRBV29-1 and TRBJ2-3, with a weak D call TRBD1 (5 bases). Germline-derived CDR1 and CDR2 are SQVTM and ANQGSEA. V was cut by 4 bases and J by 2 bases, with 10 bases left in between. This CDR3 comprises 13 residues. The CDR3 sequence: CSVGGHHTDTQYF. DNA of the CDR3: TGCAGCGTTGGTGGACACCACACAGATACGCAGTATTTT.

V is TRBV19 and J is TRBJ2-1, with TRBD2 matching 14 bases. The J segment lost 0 bases and the V segment lost 3 bases, leaving 7 bases of the junction unmatched. The CDR3 runs 19 residues. Germline loops: CDR1 LNHDA, CDR2 SQIVND (reference sequence). CDR3 amino acids: CASSMNGLAGGRSYNEQFF. DNA for the CDR3: TGTGCCAGTAGTATGAATGGACTAGCGGGAGGCCGCTCCTACAATGAGCAGTTCTTC.

CDR3 sequence (DNA): TGCGCCAGCAGCTTGCAGGCAGGACAAGAGACCCAGTACTTC. Its translation: CASSLQAGQETQYF. The rearrangement joins TRBV5-1 to TRBJ2-5; D is undetermined. V lost 1 base and J lost 2, with 9 bases in between. Germline V lookup: CDR1 SGHRS, CDR2 YFSETQ. The CDR3 runs 14 residues.

The J gene is TRBJ1-3, the V gene TRBV7-9; 8 bases fit TRBD1. CDR3 length: 16 amino acids. After removal of 5 bases from V and 3 bases from J, the junction contained 9 bases not matched to a gene. Germline V lookup: CDR1 SEHNR, CDR2 FQNEAQ (reference sequence). The CDR3 coding sequence is TGTGCCAGCAGCCCCCGGACAGGGAGTGGTGGAAACACCATATATTTT. Translated, it gives CASSPRTGSGGNTIYF.

This sequence joins TRBV7-9 and TRBJ1-3; D gene ambiguous. There are 16 residues in the CDR3. The germline gives CDR1 SEHNR, CDR2 FQNEAQ (reference sequence). The V and J ends lost 7 bases and 2 bases respectively, with 18 bases between them. CDR3 bases: TGTGCCAGCATCACCGAAAACAGTCGTCCTGGAAACACCATATATTTT. Its translation: CASITENSRPGNTIYF.

V usage is TRBV7-9 and J usage is TRBJ2-1, with 7 nucleotides matching TRBD1. The CDR3 runs to 14 residues. The V and J ends lost 5 bases and 4 bases, in that order; junction bases with no gene match: 5. CDR1 SEHNR and CDR2 FQNEAQ come from the germline V gene (reference sequence). The CDR3 sequence is CASSRQGLYNEQFF. The CDR3 DNA follows: TGTGCCAGCAGCCGACAGGGATTATACAATGAGCAGTTCTTC. Full variable domain (missing parts from reference TRBV7-9 and TRBJ2-1): DTGVSQNPRHKITKRGQNVTFRCDPISEHNRLYWYRQTLGQGPEFLTYFQNEAQLEKSRLLSDRFSAERPKGSFSTLEIQRTEQGDSAMYLCASSRQGLYNEQFFGPGTRLTVL.